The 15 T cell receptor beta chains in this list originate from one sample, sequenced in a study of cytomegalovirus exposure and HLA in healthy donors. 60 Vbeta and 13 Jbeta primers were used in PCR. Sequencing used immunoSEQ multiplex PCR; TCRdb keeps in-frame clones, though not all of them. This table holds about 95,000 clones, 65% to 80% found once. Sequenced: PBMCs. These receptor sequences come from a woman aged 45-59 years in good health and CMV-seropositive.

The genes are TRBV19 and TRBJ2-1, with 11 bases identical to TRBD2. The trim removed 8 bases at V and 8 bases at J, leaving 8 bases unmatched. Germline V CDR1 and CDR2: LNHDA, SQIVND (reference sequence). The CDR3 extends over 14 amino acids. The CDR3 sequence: CASSTSGRTDEQFF. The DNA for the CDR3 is TGTGCCAGTTCCACTAGCGGGAGAACGGATGAGCAGTTCTTC.

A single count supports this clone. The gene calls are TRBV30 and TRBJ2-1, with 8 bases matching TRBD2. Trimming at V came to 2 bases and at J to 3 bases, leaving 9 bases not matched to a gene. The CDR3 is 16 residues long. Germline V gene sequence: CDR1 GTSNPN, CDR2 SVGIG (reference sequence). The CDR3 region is CAWSQYSGRIYNEQFF. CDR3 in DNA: TGTGCCTGGAGTCAATACAGCGGGAGAATCTACAATGAGCAGTTCTTC.

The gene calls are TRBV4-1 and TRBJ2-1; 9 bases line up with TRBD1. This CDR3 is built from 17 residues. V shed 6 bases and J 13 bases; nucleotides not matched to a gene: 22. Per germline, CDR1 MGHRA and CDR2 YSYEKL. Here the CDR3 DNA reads TGCGCCAGCAGGACATCCGGGGACAGGGAGACCCGGAGGGCCCAGTTCTTC. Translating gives CASRTSGDRETRRAQFF.

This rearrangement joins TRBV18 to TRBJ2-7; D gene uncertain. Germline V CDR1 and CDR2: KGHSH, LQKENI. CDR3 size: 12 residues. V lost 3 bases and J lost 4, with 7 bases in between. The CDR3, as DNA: TGTGCCAGCTCACCCGTTGTTTACGAGCAGTACTTC. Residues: CASSPVVYEQYF. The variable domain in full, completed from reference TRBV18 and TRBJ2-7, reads NAGVMQNPRHLVRRRGQEARLRCSPMKGHSHVYWYRQLPEEGLKFMVYLQKENIIDESGMPKERFSAEFPKEGPSILRIQQVVRGDSAAYFCASSPVVYEQYFGPGTRLTVT.

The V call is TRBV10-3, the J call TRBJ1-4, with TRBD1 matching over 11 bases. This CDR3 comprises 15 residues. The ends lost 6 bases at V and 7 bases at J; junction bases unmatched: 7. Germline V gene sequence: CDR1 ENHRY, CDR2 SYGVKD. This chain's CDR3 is CAISPDRGRTEKLFF. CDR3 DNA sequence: TGTGCCATCAGCCCGGACAGGGGGCGGACTGAAAAACTGTTTTTT.

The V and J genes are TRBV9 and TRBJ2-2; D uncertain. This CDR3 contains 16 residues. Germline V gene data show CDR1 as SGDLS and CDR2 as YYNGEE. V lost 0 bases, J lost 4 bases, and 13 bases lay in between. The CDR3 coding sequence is TGTGCCAGCAGCGTAGCCCAAACTTATCTCACCGGGGAGCTGTTTTTT. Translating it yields CASSVAQTYLTGELFF.

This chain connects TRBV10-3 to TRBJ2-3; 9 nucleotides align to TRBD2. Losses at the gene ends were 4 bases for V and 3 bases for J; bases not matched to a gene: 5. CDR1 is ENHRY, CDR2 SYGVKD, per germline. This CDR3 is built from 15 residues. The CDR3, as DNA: TGTGCCATCAGTGCTGTGGCGGGGGGGACAGATACGCAGTATTTT. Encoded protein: CAISAVAGGTDTQYF.

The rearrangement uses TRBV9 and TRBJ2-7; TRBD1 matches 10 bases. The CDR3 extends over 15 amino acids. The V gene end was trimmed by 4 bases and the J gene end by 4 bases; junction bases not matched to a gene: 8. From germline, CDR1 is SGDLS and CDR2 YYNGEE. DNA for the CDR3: TGTGCCAGCAGCCCCCGGACAGGGGGGCATTACGAGCAGTACTTC. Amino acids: CASSPRTGGHYEQYF.

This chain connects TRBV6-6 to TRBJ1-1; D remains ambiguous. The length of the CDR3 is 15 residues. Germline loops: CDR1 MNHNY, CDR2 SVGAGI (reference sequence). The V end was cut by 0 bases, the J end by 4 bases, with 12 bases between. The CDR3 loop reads CASSYSTEGVTEAFF. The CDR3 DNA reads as TGTGCCAGCAGTTACTCGACGGAGGGAGTCACTGAAGCTTTCTTT.

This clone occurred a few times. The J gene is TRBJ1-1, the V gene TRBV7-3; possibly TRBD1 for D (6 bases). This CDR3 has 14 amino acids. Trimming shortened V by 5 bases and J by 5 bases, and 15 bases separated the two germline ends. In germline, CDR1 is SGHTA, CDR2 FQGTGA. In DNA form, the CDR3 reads TGTGCCAGCAGCCCTGGGGGGGCTGGGACTGAAGCTTTCTTT. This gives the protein CASSPGGAGTEAFF.

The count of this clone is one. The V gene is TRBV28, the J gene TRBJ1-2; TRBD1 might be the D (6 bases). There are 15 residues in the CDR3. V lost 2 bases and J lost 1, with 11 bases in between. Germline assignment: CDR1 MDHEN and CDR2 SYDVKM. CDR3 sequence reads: CASSLDRILNYGYTF. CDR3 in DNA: TGTGCCAGCAGTTTAGACAGGATTCTTAACTATGGCTACACCTTC.

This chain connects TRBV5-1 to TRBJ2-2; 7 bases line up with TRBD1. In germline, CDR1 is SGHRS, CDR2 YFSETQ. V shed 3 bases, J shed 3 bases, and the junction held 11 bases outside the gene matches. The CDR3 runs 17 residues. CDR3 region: CASSSPLTGTDTGELFF. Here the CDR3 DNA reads TGCGCCAGCAGCTCCCCCCTGACAGGGACGGACACCGGGGAGCTGTTTTTT.

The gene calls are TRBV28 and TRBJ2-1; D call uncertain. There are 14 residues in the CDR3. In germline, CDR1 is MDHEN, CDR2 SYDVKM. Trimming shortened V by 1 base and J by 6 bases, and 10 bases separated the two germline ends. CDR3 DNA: TGTGCCAGCAGTTTATTCAGCGAGATCAATGAGCAGTTCTTC. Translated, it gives CASSLFSEINEQFF.

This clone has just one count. The CDR3 DNA sequence: TGCAGCGTTGTTGAAGGGGGTAACTATGGCTACACCTTC. This sequence encodes CSVVEGGNYGYTF. This chain connects TRBV29-1 to TRBJ1-2; perhaps TRBD1 as D (6 bases). Trimming pared 4 bases from V and 1 base from J, leaving 10 bases between. The CDR3 is made up of 13 amino acids. Germline CDR1 is SQVTM and CDR2 is ANQGSEA.

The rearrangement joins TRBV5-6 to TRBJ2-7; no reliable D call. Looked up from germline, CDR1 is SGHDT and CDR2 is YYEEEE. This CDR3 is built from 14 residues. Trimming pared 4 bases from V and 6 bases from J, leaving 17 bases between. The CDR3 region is CASSPMGLAREQYF. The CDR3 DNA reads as TGTGCCAGCAGCCCCATGGGCCTGGCTCGCGAGCAGTACTTC.